These T cell receptor beta chains were read from a single sample in a study of T cells in Graves' hyperthyroidism and ophthalmopathy. TCRdb independently ran MiXCR on the multiplex PCR reads; one entry per CDR3 protein. This table has fewer than 250,000 distinct CDR3 sequences, 15% to 20% appearing once. The sample comprised blood. All receptors come from a man aged 45-65 years with Graves' hyperthyroidism. Both conserved end residues are part of each CDR3. Each record gives: V gene, J gene, CDR3 protein.

>TRBV3-1|TRBJ2-7
CASSQVIGGAEQYF
>TRBV11-2|TRBJ2-1
CASSLPLAVLGYNEQFF
>TRBV12-5|TRBJ1-1
CASGLVGAAEAFF
>TRBV29-1|TRBJ1-2
CSAQENYGYTF
>TRBV7-3|TRBJ2-5
CASSSGTGDETQYF
>TRBV3-1|TRBJ1-1
CASSQRQLNTEAFF
>TRBV30|TRBJ1-2
CASNSGQDYGYTF
>TRBV24-1|TRBJ1-2
CATSDPTNYGYTF
>TRBV9|TRBJ2-5
CASSVGATNQETQYF
>TRBV30|TRBJ2-7
CAGHGTGGYEQYF
>TRBV12-3/TRBV12-4|TRBJ2-2
CASSWDSNTGELFF
>TRBV7-2|TRBJ1-3
CASSSRAPPLHSGNTIYF
>TRBV6-1|TRBJ1-5
CASTSRSSLSNQPQHF
>TRBV11-2|TRBJ2-1
CASSWGGLAGVKSSYNEQFF
>TRBV20-1|TRBJ2-7
CSARTGQHEQYF
>TRBV27|TRBJ2-2
CASSLTSGGGGAGELFF
>TRBV6-1|TRBJ2-3
CASSTPSGTSGTDTQYF
>TRBV12-3/TRBV12-4|TRBJ2-7
CASSLGGGVYEQYF
>TRBV12-3/TRBV12-4|TRBJ1-5
CASSLVGGRNQPQHF
>TRBV11-2|TRBJ1-1
CASSPPAWRRRNTEAFF
>TRBV2|TRBJ2-3
CASIFGGRHSTDTQYF
>TRBV3-1|TRBJ1-4
CASSQDREKLFF
>TRBV5-1|TRBJ2-3
CASRVGGRTDTQYF